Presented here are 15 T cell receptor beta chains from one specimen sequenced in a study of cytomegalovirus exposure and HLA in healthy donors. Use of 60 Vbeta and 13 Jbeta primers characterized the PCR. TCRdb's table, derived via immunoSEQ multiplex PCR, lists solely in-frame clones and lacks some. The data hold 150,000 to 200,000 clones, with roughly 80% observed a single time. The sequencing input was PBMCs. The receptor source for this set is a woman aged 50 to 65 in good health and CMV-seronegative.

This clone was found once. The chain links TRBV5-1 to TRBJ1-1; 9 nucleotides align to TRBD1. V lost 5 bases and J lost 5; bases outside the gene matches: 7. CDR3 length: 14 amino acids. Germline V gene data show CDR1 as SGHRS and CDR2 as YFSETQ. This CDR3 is CASRIQGARTEAFF. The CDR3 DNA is TGCGCCAGCAGAATACAGGGGGCGCGGACTGAAGCTTTCTTT.

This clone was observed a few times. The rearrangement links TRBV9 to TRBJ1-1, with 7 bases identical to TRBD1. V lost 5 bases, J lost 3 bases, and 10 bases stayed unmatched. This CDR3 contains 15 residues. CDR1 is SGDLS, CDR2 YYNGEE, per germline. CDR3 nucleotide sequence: TGTGCCAGCAGTTTATTGACAGGGCCGGACACTGAAGCTTTCTTT. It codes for CASSLLTGPDTEAFF.

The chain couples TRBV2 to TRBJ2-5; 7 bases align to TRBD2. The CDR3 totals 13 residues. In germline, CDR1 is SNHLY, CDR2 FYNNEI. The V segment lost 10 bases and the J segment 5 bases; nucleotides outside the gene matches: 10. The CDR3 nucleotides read TGTGCCAATACATTTACTAGCGAGGAGACCCAGTACTTC. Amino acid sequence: CANTFTSEETQYF.

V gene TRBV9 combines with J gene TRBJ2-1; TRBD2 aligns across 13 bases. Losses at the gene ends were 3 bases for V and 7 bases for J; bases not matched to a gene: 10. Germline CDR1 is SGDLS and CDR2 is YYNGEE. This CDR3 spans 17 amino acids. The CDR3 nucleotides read TGTGCCAGCAGCGGCCTGACTAGCGGGGGGTGGGTTAATGAGCAGTTCTTC. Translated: CASSGLTSGGWVNEQFF.

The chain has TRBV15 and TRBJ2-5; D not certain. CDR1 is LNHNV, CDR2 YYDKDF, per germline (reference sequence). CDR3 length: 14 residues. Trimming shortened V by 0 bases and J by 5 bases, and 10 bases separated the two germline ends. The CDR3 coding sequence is TGTGCCACCAGCAGAGAACTAACCCGGGAGACCCAGTACTTC. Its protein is CATSRELTRETQYF.

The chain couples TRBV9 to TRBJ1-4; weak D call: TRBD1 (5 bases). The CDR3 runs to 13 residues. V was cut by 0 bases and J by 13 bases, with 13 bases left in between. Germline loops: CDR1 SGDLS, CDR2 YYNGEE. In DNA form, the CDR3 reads TGTGCCAGCAGCGTAGCTGTCACGGGGGTACTGTTTTTT. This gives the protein CASSVAVTGVLFF.

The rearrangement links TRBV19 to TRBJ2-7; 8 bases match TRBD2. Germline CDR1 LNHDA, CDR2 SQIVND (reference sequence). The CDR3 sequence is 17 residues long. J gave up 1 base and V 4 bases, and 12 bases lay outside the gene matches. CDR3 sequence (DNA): TGTGCCAGTAGTACCCCCCTTACTAGCGGCTGGTCCTACGAGCAGTACTTC. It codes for CASSTPLTSGWSYEQYF.

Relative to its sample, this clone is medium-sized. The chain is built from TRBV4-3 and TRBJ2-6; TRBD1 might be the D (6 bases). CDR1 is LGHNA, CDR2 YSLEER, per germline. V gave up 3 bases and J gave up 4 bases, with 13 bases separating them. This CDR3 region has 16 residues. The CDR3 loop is CASSQSDSTGANVLTF. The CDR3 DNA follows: TGCGCCAGCAGCCAGTCGGACAGCACCGGGGCCAACGTCCTGACTTTC.

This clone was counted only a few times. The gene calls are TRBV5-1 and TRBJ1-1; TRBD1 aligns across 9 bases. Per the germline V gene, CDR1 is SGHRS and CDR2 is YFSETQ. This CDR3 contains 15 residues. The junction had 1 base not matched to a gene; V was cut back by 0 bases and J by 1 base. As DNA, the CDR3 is TGCGCCAGCAGCTTGGGGGGACAGGGGAACACTGAAGCTTTCTTT. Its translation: CASSLGGQGNTEAFF.

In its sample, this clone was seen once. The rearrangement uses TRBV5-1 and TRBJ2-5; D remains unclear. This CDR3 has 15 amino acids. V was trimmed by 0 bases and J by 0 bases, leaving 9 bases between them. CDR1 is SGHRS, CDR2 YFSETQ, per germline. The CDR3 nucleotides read TGCGCCAGCAGCTTGGTTGAGGCGTACCAAGAGACCCAGTACTTC. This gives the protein CASSLVEAYQETQYF. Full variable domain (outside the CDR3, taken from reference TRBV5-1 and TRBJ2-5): KAGVTQTPRYLIKTRGQQVTLSCSPISGHRSVSWYQQTPGQGLQFLFEYFSETQRNKGNFPGRFSGRQFSNSRSEMNVSTLELGDSALYLCASSLVEAYQETQYFGPGTRLLVL.

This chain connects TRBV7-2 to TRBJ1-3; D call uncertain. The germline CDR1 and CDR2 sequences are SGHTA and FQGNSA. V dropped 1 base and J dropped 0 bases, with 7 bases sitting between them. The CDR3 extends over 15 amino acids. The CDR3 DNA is TGTGCCAGCAGCTTAGATGCAGGCTCTGGAAACACCATATATTTT. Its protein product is CASSLDAGSGNTIYF.

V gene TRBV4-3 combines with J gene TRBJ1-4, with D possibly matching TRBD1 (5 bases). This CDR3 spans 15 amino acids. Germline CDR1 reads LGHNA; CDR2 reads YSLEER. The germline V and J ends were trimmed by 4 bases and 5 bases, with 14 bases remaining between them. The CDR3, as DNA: TGCGCCAGCAGCCCCGGGGGGAGGAGCAATGAAAAACTGTTTTTT. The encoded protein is CASSPGGRSNEKLFF.

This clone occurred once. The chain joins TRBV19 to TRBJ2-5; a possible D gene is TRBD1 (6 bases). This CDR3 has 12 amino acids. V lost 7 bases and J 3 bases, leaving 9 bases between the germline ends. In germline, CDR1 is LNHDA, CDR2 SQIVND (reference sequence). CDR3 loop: CASTAGEETQYF. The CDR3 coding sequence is TGTGCCAGTACCGCAGGGGAAGAGACCCAGTACTTC.

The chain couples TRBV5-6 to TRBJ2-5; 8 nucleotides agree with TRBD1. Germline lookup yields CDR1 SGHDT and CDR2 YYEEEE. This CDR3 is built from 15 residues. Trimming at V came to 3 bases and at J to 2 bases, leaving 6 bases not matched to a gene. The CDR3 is CASSSIRGRQETQYF. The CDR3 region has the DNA TGTGCCAGCAGCTCCATCAGGGGGCGGCAAGAGACCCAGTACTTC.

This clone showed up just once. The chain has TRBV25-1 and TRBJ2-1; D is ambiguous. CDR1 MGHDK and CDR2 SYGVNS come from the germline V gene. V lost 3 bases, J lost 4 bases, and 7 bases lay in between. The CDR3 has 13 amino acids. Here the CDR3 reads CASSDRIYNEQFF. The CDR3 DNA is TGTGCCAGCAGTGACAGGATTTACAATGAGCAGTTCTTC.